This T cell receptor (beta chain) stems from a study of T-cell memory formation after mild COVID-19. Study-level information: TCR clusters were mostly confined to one donor each.

Trimming shortened V by 1 base and J by 4 bases, and 16 bases separated the two germline ends. From germline, CDR1 is LGHNA and CDR2 YNFKEQ. This CDR3 is built from 16 residues. Constant-segment primers were used for 5'RACE, and the resulting TCR alpha and TCR beta cDNA libraries carried sample barcodes and UMIs. TCRdb used MiXCR to reprocess the 5' RACE reads, holding one entry per CDR3 protein. The sample lists around 390,000 distinct CDR3 sequences, roughly 15% occurring once. V gene TRBV4-2 combines with J gene TRBJ1-2; D perhaps matches TRBD1 (5 bases). The sequenced sample consisted of PBMCs or a T cell subset sorted from them (not recorded which). This clonotype originated in a man aged 18 to 29 who had mild COVID-19 (a few samples of this study predate the infection). Cell type and time point are not known. The DNA of the CDR3 is TGTGCCAGCAGCCAAGGGAGGAACGGGGGGACCTATGGCTACACCTTC. Encoded protein: CASSQGRNGGTYGYTF.